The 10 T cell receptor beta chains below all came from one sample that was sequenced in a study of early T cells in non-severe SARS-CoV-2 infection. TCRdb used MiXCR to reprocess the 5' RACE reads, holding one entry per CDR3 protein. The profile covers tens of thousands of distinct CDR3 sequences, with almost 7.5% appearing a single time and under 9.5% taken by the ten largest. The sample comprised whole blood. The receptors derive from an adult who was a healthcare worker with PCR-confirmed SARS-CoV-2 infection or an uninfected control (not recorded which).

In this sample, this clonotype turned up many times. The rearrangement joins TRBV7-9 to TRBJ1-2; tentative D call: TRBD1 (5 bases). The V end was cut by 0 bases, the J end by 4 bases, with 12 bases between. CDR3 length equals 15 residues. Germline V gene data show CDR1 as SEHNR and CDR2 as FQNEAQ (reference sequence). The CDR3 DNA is TGTGCCAGCAGCTTAGCGCTGGGGGGAGGCTATGGCTACACCTTC. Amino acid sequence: CASSLALGGGYGYTF.

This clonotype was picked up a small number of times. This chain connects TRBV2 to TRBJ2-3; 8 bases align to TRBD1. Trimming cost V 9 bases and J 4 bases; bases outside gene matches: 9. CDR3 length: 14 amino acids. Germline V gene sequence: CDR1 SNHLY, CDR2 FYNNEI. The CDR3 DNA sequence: TGTGCCAGGGGGGACAGGATCCCGGCAGATACGCAGTATTTT. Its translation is CARGDRIPADTQYF.

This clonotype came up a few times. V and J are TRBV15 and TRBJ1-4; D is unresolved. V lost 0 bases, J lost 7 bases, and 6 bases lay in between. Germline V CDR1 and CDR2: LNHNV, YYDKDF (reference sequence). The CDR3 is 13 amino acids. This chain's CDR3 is CATSRDTGEKLFF. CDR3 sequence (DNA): TGTGCCACCAGCAGAGATACCGGTGAAAAACTGTTTTTT.

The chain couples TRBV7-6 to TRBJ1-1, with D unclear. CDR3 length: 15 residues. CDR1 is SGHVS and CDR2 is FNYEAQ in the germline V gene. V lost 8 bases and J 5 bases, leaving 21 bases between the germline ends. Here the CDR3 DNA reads TGTGCCAGCGGCCTTCTCGGACCCCTCGAAACTGAAGCTTTCTTT. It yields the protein CASGLLGPLETEAFF.

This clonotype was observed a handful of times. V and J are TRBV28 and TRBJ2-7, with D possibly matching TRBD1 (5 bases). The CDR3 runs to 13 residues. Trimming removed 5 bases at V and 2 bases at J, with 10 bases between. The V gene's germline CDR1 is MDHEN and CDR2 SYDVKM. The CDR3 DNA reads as TGTGCCAGCAGTCCCAGGGTGGCCTACGAGCAGTACTTC. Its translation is CASSPRVAYEQYF.

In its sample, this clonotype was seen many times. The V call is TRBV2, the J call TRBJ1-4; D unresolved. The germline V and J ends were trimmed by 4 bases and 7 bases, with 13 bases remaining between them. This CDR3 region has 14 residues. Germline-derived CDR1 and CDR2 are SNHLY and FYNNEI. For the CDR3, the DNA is TGTGCCAGCAGTGCCACGACGACTGTTGAAAAACTGTTTTTT. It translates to CASSATTTVEKLFF.

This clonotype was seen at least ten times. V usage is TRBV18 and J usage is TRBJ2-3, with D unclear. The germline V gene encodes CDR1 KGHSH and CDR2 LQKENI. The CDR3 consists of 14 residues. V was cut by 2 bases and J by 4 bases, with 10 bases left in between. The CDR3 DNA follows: TGTGCCAGCTCACCATCGGTAGGCGCAGATACGCAGTATTTT. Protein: CASSPSVGADTQYF.

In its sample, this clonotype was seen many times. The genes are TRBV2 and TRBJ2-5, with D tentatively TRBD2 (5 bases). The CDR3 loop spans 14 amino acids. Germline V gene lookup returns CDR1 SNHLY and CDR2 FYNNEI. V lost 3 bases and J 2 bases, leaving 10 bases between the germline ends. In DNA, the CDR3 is TGTGCCAGCAGTGAGAGAGCGGAACAAGAGACCCAGTACTTC. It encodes CASSERAEQETQYF.

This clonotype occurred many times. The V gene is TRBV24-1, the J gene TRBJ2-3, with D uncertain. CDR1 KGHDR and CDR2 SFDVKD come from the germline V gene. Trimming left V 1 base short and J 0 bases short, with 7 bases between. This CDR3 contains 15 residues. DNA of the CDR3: TGTGCCACCAGTGATTTCCAGGATAGCACAGATACGCAGTATTTT. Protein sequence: CATSDFQDSTDTQYF.

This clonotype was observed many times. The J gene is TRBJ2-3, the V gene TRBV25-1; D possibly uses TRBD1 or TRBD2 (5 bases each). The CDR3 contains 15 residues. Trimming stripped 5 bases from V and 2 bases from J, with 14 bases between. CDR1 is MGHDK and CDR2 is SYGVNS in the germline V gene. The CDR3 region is CASSPKRGPTDTQYF. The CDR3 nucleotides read TGTGCCAGCAGTCCTAAAAGGGGACCCACAGATACGCAGTATTTT.